This passage covers 21 T cell receptor beta chains from one sample sequenced in a study of cytomegalovirus exposure and HLA in healthy donors. Use of 60 Vbeta and 13 Jbeta primers characterized the PCR. TCRdb's copy holds only in-frame clones and misses some; the assay was immunoSEQ multiplex PCR. Of about 150,000 clones listed, roughly 80% were seen once; the top ten hold approximately 6.7%. The specimen was PBMCs. These TCRs come from a man between 25 and 39 years old in good health and CMV-seropositive.

This clone has just a few counts. The chain joins TRBV6-5 to TRBJ1-3; D gene uncertain. The V end lost 6 bases, the J end lost 0 bases, and 12 bases lay between the germline ends. Germline CDR1 and CDR2: MNHEY and SVGAGI. The CDR3 totals 15 residues. Here the CDR3 DNA reads TGTGCCAGCAGCCCCGGGATCTACTCTGGAAACACCATATATTTT. This codes for CASSPGIYSGNTIYF.

The count of this clone is one. This chain uses TRBV11-3 with TRBJ2-7; possible D gene TRBD1, 6 bases. V lost 4 bases, J lost 1 base, and 14 bases lay in between. This CDR3 contains 15 residues. Per germline, CDR1 SGHNT and CDR2 YENEEA. CDR3: CASSSGQGKSYEQYF. Here the CDR3 DNA reads TGTGCCAGCAGCTCTGGCCAGGGGAAATCCTACGAGCAGTACTTC.

This clone was seen a single time. This rearrangement joins TRBV29-1 to TRBJ2-5, with D possibly matching TRBD2 (5 bases). The V gene lost 7 bases and the J gene lost 0 bases, with 9 bases spanning the gap. This CDR3 comprises 12 residues. The germline V gene has CDR1 SQVTM and CDR2 ANQGSEA. The CDR3 bases are TGCAGCGCTACTAGGAACCAAGAGACCCAGTACTTC. Translation: CSATRNQETQYF. Full variable domain (outside the CDR3, taken from reference TRBV29-1 and TRBJ2-5): SAVISQKPSRDICQRGTSLTIQCQVDSQVTMMFWYRQQPGQSLTLIATANQGSEATYESGFVIDKFPISRPNLTFSTLTVSNMSPEDSSIYLCSATRNQETQYFGPGTRLLVL.

This clone has just a few counts. V usage is TRBV5-4 and J usage is TRBJ2-1; D is perhaps TRBD2 (6 bases). Trimming shortened V by 4 bases and J by 6 bases, and 26 bases separated the two germline ends. The CDR3 length is 18 residues. Germline lookup yields CDR1 SGHNT and CDR2 YYREEE (reference sequence). The CDR3 nucleotides read TGTGCCAGCAGCCCAATTGGGCAATTGCGGGGCTCATTCAATGAGCAGTTCTTC. Residues: CASSPIGQLRGSFNEQFF.

This clone was observed a handful of times. Its ends do not fully match the called genes, so a read error is possible. The same CDR3 can be traced to other DNA sequences in this sample. The rearrangement links TRBV2 to TRBJ1-2; the D gene is possibly TRBD1 (6 bases). Germline CDR1 is SNHLY and CDR2 is FYNNEI. This CDR3 is 19 amino acids long. Here the CDR3 reads CASSDRFSSNRVANYGYTF. The CDR3 DNA is TGTGCCAGCAGTGATCGGTTTAGTTCAAACAGGGTGGCTAACTACGGCTACACCTTC.

This chain connects TRBV7-9 to TRBJ1-1, with 9 bases fitting TRBD1. V lost 4 bases and J lost 1; bases outside the gene matches: 10. Germline CDR1 and CDR2: SEHNR and FQNEAQ (reference sequence). There are 17 residues in the CDR3. The CDR3 bases are TGTGCCAGCAGCTCCACGCGGGGACAGGGACAGAACACTGAAGCTTTCTTT. It specifies CASSSTRGQGQNTEAFF.

The rearrangement joins TRBV6-5 to TRBJ1-3; 7 bases map to TRBD1. Germline loops: CDR1 MNHEY, CDR2 SVGAGI. This CDR3 comprises 15 residues. Losses at the gene ends were 6 bases for V and 4 bases for J; bases not matched to a gene: 9. The CDR3 here is CASRRGQNWGNTIYF. Here the CDR3 DNA reads TGTGCCAGCAGACGGGGACAGAATTGGGGAAACACCATATATTTT.

The J gene is TRBJ2-1, the V gene TRBV19, with D possibly TRBD1 on 6 matching bases. Germline lookup yields CDR1 LNHDA and CDR2 SQIVND (reference sequence). With 6 bases removed from V and 5 bases from J, the gap between germline ends came to 23 bases. The CDR3 is made up of 17 amino acids. CDR3 loop: CASSSSRGDRAHNEQFF. CDR3 DNA: TGTGCCAGTAGCTCATCCAGGGGTGACCGGGCACACAATGAGCAGTTCTTC.

This chain connects TRBV2 to TRBJ1-3; D perhaps matches TRBD1 (6 bases). Per the germline V gene, CDR1 is SNHLY and CDR2 is FYNNEI. With 6 bases removed from V and 3 bases from J, the gap between germline ends came to 15 bases. The CDR3 has 15 amino acids. This chain's CDR3 is CASRGHAAIGNTIYF. In DNA form, the CDR3 reads TGTGCCAGCAGGGGACACGCGGCGATTGGAAACACCATATATTTT.

This chain joins TRBV5-1 and TRBJ1-2, with 8 bases fitting TRBD1. V lost 4 bases to trimming and J lost 4 bases; unmatched junction nucleotides: 3. CDR1 and CDR2 from the germline V gene are SGHRS and YFSETQ. This CDR3 spans 13 amino acids. The CDR3 coding sequence is TGCGCCAGCAGCCCTGACAGGGGCTATGGCTACACCTTC. Translating gives CASSPDRGYGYTF.

The chain is built from TRBV19 and TRBJ1-3; no clear D. This CDR3 contains 14 residues. Germline V gives CDR1 LNHDA, CDR2 SQIVND (reference sequence). Trimming removed 9 bases at V and 0 bases at J, with 12 bases between. The CDR3 nucleotides read TGTGCCAGCAGGATATCGTCCTCTGGAAACACCATATATTTT. Encoded protein: CASRISSSGNTIYF.

J is TRBJ2-3 and V is TRBV7-2; no reliable D call. The V end lost 5 bases, the J end lost 0 bases, and 12 bases lay between the germline ends. The germline V gene encodes CDR1 SGHTA and CDR2 FQGNSA. This CDR3 has 15 residues. This chain's CDR3 is CASSGPIHSTDTQYF. The CDR3 DNA follows: TGTGCCAGCAGCGGCCCGATTCATAGCACAGATACGCAGTATTTT.

The J gene is TRBJ1-1, the V gene TRBV7-2, with D uncertain. Germline V gene data show CDR1 as SGHTA and CDR2 as FQGNSA. V lost 3 bases to trimming and J lost 1 base, with 9 bases between them. CDR3 length: 14 residues. This CDR3 is CASSFLAPNTEAFF. CDR3 nucleotide sequence: TGTGCCAGCAGCTTTTTGGCCCCGAACACTGAAGCTTTCTTT.

The chain combines TRBV5-6 with TRBJ2-1; 14 nucleotides line up with TRBD2. The CDR3 extends over 19 amino acids. V lost 0 bases to trimming and J lost 6 bases; unmatched junction nucleotides: 11. Germline V gene lookup returns CDR1 SGHDT and CDR2 YYEEEE. CDR3 nucleotide sequence: TGTGCCAGCAGCTTGGGGGCGACTAGCGGGAGGGCCGGACCCAATGAGCAGTTCTTC. Translated: CASSLGATSGRAGPNEQFF.

The chain recombines TRBV5-4 with TRBJ2-1, with TRBD2 matching over 7 bases. V trimming: 0 bases; J trimming: 5 bases; junction bases outside the gene matches: 5. The germline CDR1 and CDR2 sequences are SGHNT and YYREEE (reference sequence). The CDR3 has 15 amino acids. The CDR3 spells CASSLVAGAHNEQFF. The DNA of the CDR3 is TGTGCCAGCAGCTTGGTGGCGGGAGCCCACAATGAGCAGTTCTTC. Based on the CDR3 plus reference TRBV5-4 and TRBJ2-1, the full variable domain is ETGVTQSPTHLIKTRGQQVTLRCSSQSGHNTVSWYQQALGQGPQFIFQYYREEENGRGNFPPRFSGLQFPNYSSELNVNALELDDSALYLCASSLVAGAHNEQFFGPGTRLTVL.

The gene calls are TRBV7-2 and TRBJ2-2, with 9 bases lining up with TRBD2. CDR3 length: 15 amino acids. Looked up from germline, CDR1 is SGHTA and CDR2 is FQGNSA. V was clipped by 1 base and J by 8 bases; unmatched bases: 5. CDR3 sequence reads: CASSLVSGSGGELFF. CDR3 in DNA: TGTGCCAGCAGCTTAGTTAGCGGGAGCGGAGGGGAGCTGTTTTTT.

The rearrangement uses TRBV19 and TRBJ1-3; 8 nucleotides match TRBD1. The CDR3 sequence is 15 residues long. J lost 4 bases, V lost 5 bases, and 7 bases had no gene match. The germline CDR1 and CDR2 sequences are LNHDA and SQIVND (reference sequence). The CDR3 spells CASSDRGATGNTIYF. CDR3 DNA sequence: TGTGCCAGTAGTGACAGGGGAGCAACAGGAAACACCATATATTTT. Combining the CDR3 with reference TRBV19 and TRBJ1-3 gives the whole variable domain DGGITQSPKYLFRKEGQNVTLSCEQNLNHDAMYWYRQDPGQGLRLIYYSQIVNDFQKGDIAEGYSVSREKKESFPLTVTSAQKNPTAFYLCASSDRGATGNTIYFGEGSWLTVV.

This clone was picked up a small number of times. The CDR3 loop reads CASSPWTSGTDTQYF. CDR3 DNA: TGTGCCAGCAGCCCGTGGACTAGCGGCACAGATACGCAGTATTTT. This chain joins TRBV6-6 and TRBJ2-3; 9 nucleotides match TRBD2. The CDR3 has 15 residues. CDR1 MNHNY and CDR2 SVGAGI come from the germline V gene (reference sequence). V was pared by 6 bases and J by 1 base, with 5 bases of the junction left unmatched.

The chain recombines TRBV2 with TRBJ2-7, with D uncertain. The CDR3 runs 13 residues. The germline CDR1 and CDR2 sequences are SNHLY and FYNNEI. The CDR3 here is CAPSLTTSYEQYF. CDR3 nucleotide sequence: TGTGCTCCTTCCCTTACAACCTCCTACGAGCAGTACTTC. The full variable domain, in which reference TRBV2 and TRBJ2-7 provide the parts outside the CDR3, is EPEVTQTPSHQVTQMGQEVILRCVPISNHLYFYWYRQILGQKVEFLVSFYNNEISEKSEIFDDQFSVERPDGSNFTLKIRSTKLEDSAMYFCAPSLTTSYEQYFGPGTRLTVT.

The count of this clone is one. This chain joins TRBV7-8 and TRBJ2-1, with TRBD1 identical over 8 bases. Losses at the gene ends were 3 bases for V and 2 bases for J; bases not matched to a gene: 3. This CDR3 has 15 amino acids. Germline V lookup: CDR1 SGHVS, CDR2 FQNEAQ. The CDR3 DNA is TGTGCCAGCAGCTTCGACAGGGGTCCCTACAATGAGCAGTTCTTC. Protein product: CASSFDRGPYNEQFF.

The V call is TRBV27, the J call TRBJ1-2, with TRBD1 as a possible D gene (5 bases). Looked up from germline, CDR1 is MNHEY and CDR2 is SMNVEV (reference sequence). V gave up 5 bases and J gave up 0 bases, with 16 bases separating them. This CDR3 has 16 amino acids. In DNA form, the CDR3 reads TGTGCCAGCAGTCCGAGCCCAGGGACTACTAACTATGGCTACACCTTC. Protein: CASSPSPGTTNYGYTF.